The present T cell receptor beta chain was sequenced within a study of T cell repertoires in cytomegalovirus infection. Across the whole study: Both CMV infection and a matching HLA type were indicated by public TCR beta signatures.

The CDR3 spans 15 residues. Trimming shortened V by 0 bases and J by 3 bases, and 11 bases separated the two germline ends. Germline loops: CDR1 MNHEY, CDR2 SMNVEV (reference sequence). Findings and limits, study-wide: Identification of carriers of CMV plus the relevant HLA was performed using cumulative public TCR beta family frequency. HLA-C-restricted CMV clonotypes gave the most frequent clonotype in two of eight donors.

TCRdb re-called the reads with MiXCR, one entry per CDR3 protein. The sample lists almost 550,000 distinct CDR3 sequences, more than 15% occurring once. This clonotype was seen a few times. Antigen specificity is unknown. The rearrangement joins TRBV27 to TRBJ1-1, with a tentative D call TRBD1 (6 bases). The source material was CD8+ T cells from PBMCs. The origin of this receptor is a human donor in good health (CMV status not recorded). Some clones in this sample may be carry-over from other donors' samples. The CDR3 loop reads CASSLSQGFDTEAFF. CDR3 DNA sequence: TGTGCCAGCAGTTTATCACAGGGCTTCGACACTGAAGCTTTCTTT.